This T cell receptor (beta chain) was sequenced during a study of T cells after posttransplantation cyclophosphamide. Overall study findings and caveats: Later blood repertoires were often dominated by clones from the donor CD8+ memory compartment. TRB overlap between skin or GI tissue T cells and blood was limited.

Busulfan-fludarabine conditioning, marrow transplant, and cyclophosphamide on days +3 and +4 were administered. The CDR3 has 16 amino acids. Trimming cost V 3 bases and J 3 bases; bases outside gene matches: 7. Germline V lookup: CDR1 LNHNV, CDR2 YYDKDF (reference sequence). TCRdb's copy holds only in-frame clones and misses some; the assay was immunoSEQ multiplex PCR. The sample holds around 7,500 clones, and no clone turns up only once. This clone appeared many times. Its antigen is unknown. V usage is TRBV15 and J usage is TRBJ2-1; TRBD2 matches at 8 bases. The TCR originated in a male patient aged 18-30 years who received an allogeneic stem cell transplant from an unrelated donor, was CMV-positive, and had acute and chronic GVHD. Among the T cells, some may be from the graft donor. Sequences were derived from PBMCs, sampled after allogeneic stem cell transplant with posttransplant cyclophosphamide. The chain's CDR3 is CATSRGKRGNYNEQFF. The CDR3 region has the DNA TGTGCCACCAGCAGGGGGAAGCGGGGGAACTACAATGAGCAGTTCTTC.